The source of this T cell receptor (beta chain) is a study of T cell repertoires in cytomegalovirus infection. Study context: CMV epitopes that were recently identified and HLA-C-restricted were used alongside well-studied HLA-B-restricted ones. Study outcomes and limitations: The response measured ex vivo was dominated by TCR beta clonotypes (HLA-C-restricted and CMV-specific). Of the TCR beta families, the public ones yielded a cumulative frequency that identified carriers of CMV plus the relevant HLA.

Using its own MiXCR run on the reads, TCRdb lists one record per CDR3 protein. This table holds 50,000 to 65,000 distinct CDR3 sequences, around 20% found once. The CDR3 contains 13 residues. CDR1 and CDR2 (germline): SGHTA, FQGNSA. The ends were cut back, 1 base at V and 7 bases at J, with 8 bases in the middle. This clonotype was detected a few times. Antigen specificity is unknown. The chain is built from TRBV7-2 and TRBJ1-5; tentative D call: TRBD1 (5 bases). This sample comprised CD8+ T cells from cultured PBMCs, obtained from culture after CMV antigen stimulation. This clonotype originated in a human donor in good health (CMV status not recorded). Some clones in this sample may be carry-over from other donors' samples. The DNA of the CDR3 is TGTGCCAGCAGCTTAGAGGACACCCAGCCCCAGCATTTT. This sequence encodes CASSLEDTQPQHF.